This T cell receptor beta chain came from a study of blood T cell repertoires in COVID-19. Deletions cut 2 bases from V and 4 bases from J, with 18 bases between. This CDR3 is built from 17 residues. Germline V gene lookup returns CDR1 SGHVS and CDR2 FQNEAQ. Here immunoSEQ multiplex PCR was the method, and the copy in TCRdb shows in-frame clones only, minus some. This sample has 110,000 or so clones, with 70% to 90% found just once. The source is a woman in her fifties or sixties with acute or convalescent COVID-19. The material sequenced was peripheral blood. V and J are TRBV7-8 and TRBJ1-5; no definite D call. The chain's CDR3 is CASSLSGGRAENQPQHF. Here the CDR3 DNA reads TGTGCCAGCAGCTTATCGGGCGGGAGGGCGGAAAATCAGCCCCAGCATTTT. Combining the CDR3 with reference TRBV7-8 and TRBJ1-5 gives the whole variable domain GAGVSQSPRYKVAKRGQDVALRCDPISGHVSLFWYQQALGQGPEFLTYFQNEAQLDKSGLPSDRFFAERPEGSVSTLKIQRTQQEDSAVYLCASSLSGGRAENQPQHFGDGTRLSIL.